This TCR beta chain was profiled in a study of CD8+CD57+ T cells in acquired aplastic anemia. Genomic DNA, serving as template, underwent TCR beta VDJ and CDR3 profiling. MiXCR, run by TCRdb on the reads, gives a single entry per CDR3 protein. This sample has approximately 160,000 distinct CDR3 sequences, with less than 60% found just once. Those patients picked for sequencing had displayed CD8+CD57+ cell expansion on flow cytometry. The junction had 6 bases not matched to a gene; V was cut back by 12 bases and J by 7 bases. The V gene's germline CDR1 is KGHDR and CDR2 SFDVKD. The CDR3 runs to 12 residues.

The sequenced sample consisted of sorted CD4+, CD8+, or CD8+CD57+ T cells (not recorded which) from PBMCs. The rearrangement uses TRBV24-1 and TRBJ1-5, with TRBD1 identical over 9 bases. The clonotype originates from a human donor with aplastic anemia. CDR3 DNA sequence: TGTGCCCCCACAGGGGGCGGGCAGCCCCAGCATTTT. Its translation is CAPTGGGQPQHF.